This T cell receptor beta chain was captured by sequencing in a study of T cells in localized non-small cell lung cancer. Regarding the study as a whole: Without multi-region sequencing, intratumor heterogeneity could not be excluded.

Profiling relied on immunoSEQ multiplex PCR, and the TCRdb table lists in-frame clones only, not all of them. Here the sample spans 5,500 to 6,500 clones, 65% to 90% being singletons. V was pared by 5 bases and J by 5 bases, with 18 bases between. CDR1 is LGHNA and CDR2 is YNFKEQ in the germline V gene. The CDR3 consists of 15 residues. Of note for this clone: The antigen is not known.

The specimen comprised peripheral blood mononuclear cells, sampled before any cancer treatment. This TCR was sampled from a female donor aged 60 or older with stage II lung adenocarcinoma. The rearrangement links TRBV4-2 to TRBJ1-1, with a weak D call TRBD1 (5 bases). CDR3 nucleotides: TGTGCCAGCAGCTCCCCTCAGGAGGACAATACTGAAGCTTTCTTT. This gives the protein CASSSPQEDNTEAFF.